A selection of T cell receptor beta chains follows, all from one sample in a study of blood T cell repertoires in COVID-19. TCRdb keeps only in-frame clones here, not all; method: immunoSEQ multiplex PCR. The sample yields 150,000 to 200,000 clones, around 82% seen once. The source material was peripheral blood. These receptors all stem from a woman between 40 and 50 years old with COVID-19, enrolled during active disease. Both conserved end residues are part of each CDR3. D genes are given only for firm matches. Clone size appears in some rows only: once, few, many, or a class for an expanded clone.

J gene,D gene,clone size,V gene,CDR3 DNA,CDR3 protein
TRBJ2-2,TRBD2,few,TRBV5-4,TGTGCCAGCAGCCCAGTGCGGGGGGCGGACGGGGAGCTGTTTTTT,CASSPVRGADGELFF
TRBJ2-2,TRBD2,once,TRBV7-7,TGTGCTAGCAGCTTGCTAGCGGGGGGAATGACCGGGGAGCTGTTTTTT,CASSLLAGGMTGELFF
TRBJ1-1,NA,NA,TRBV5-5,TGTGCCAGCAGCTTCAGCGGGGACACTGAAGCTTTCTTT,CASSFSGDTEAFF
TRBJ1-1,NA,NA,TRBV29-1,TGCAGCGTTATGGGGGGAAGGAACACTGAAGCTTTCTTT,CSVMGGRNTEAFF
TRBJ1-4,NA,NA,TRBV5-5,TGTGCCAGCAGCTTGGGGACAAACTATGAAAAACTGTTTTTT,CASSLGTNYEKLFF
TRBJ2-1,NA,NA,TRBV4-2,TGTGCCAGCAGCAAGGACACCTCGGTTGAGCAGTTCTTC,CASSKDTSVEQFF
TRBJ2-1,NA,few,TRBV19,TGTGCCAGTAGTAATCAGGGGAAAAATGAGCAGTTCTTC,CASSNQGKNEQFF
TRBJ2-5,TRBD2,NA,TRBV6-6,TGTGCCAGCAGTCCGGGACTAGCGGGAGTTTCTGGCGTGGAGACCCAGTACTTC,CASSPGLAGVSGVETQYF
TRBJ1-4,NA,NA,TRBV7-3,TGTGCCAGCAGTCCCCCACCCTTTAGTAATGAAAAACTGTTTTTT,CASSPPPFSNEKLFF
TRBJ2-1,NA,once,TRBV30,TGTGCCTGGAGAGTCGTAACGGGACACCCCTACAATGAGCAGTTCTTC,CAWRVVTGHPYNEQFF
TRBJ2-2,TRBD1,NA,TRBV6-5,TGTGCCAGCAGCCGACAGGGGGTGACCGTCGGGGAGCTGTTTTTT,CASSRQGVTVGELFF
TRBJ2-2,TRBD2,once,TRBV2,TGTGCCAGCAGTGAAAGTGGTCGGGGGGTCGGGGAGCTGTTTTTT,CASSESGRGVGELFF
TRBJ1-2,TRBD1,NA,TRBV11-2,TGTGCCAGCAGCCTAGGACAGGGAGAGGGCTATGGCTACACCTTC,CASSLGQGEGYGYTF
TRBJ1-2,NA,NA,TRBV29-1,TGCAGCGTTGAAACGGCAGGGCCGACCTATGGCTACACCTTC,CSVETAGPTYGYTF